This T cell receptor (beta chain) was sequenced for a study of blood T cell repertoires in COVID-19. On the study more broadly: Collection of acute and convalescent COVID-19 samples took place in the United States, Italy and Spain. Sample material is recorded as cDNA or gDNA derived from T cells, B-cell-depleted T cells, or PBMCs.

In the original processing: Estimated nucleated cell counts came from reference gene primer amplification. The table came from immunoSEQ multiplex PCR; TCRdb's copy has only in-frame clones and leaves some out. The V and J calls and clone size come from that table; D and trimming were worked out from the DNA. In the table there are some 250,000 clones, around 87% of which are singletons. The origin of this receptor is an older woman with active or convalescent COVID-19. Sequencing was carried out using peripheral blood.

CDR3 coding DNA: TGCAGTGCTAGTCACCACGAGGCTGGGGCTTTCTTT. It encodes CSASHHEAGAFF. This sequence joins TRBV20-1 and TRBJ1-1; D is ambiguous. Trimming pared 3 bases from V and 11 bases from J, leaving 16 bases between. The CDR3 spans 12 residues. CDR1 is DFQATT and CDR2 is SNEGSKA in the germline V gene (reference sequence).